These 21 T cell receptor beta chains came from one sample sequenced in a study of cytomegalovirus exposure and HLA in healthy donors. It was with 60 Vbeta and 13 Jbeta primers that the PCR ran. This table comes from immunoSEQ multiplex PCR, and its TCRdb copy is limited to in-frame clones, with some not included. The table includes roughly 170,000 clones, 60% to 80% detected once. Sample: PBMCs. Receptors were obtained from a woman aged 45-60 years in good health and CMV-seropositive.

The genes are TRBV27 and TRBJ2-7, with D perhaps matching TRBD2 (5 bases). The CDR3 is 13 residues long. Trimming stripped 3 bases from V and 5 bases from J, with 11 bases between. Germline-derived CDR1 and CDR2 are MNHEY and SMNVEV (reference sequence). As DNA, the CDR3 is TGTGCCAGCAGTTTTAGGGAGAGTAACGAGCAGTACTTC. It specifies CASSFRESNEQYF.

The chain combines TRBV13 with TRBJ2-5; the D is unclear. The germline V gene has CDR1 PRHDT and CDR2 FYEKMQ (reference sequence). The CDR3 spans 12 residues. Trimming pared 7 bases from V and 5 bases from J, leaving 11 bases between. This CDR3 reads CASTRGEETQYF. The CDR3, as DNA: TGTGCCAGCACACGCGGTGAGGAGACCCAGTACTTC.

This chain connects TRBV5-1 to TRBJ2-1, with no clear D. CDR1 is SGHRS and CDR2 is YFSETQ in the germline V gene. The CDR3 length is 16 residues. With 0 bases removed from V and 1 base from J, the gap between germline ends came to 11 bases. The DNA for the CDR3 is TGCGCCAGCAGCTTGGCCGCGGCTAGGTCCTACAATGAGCAGTTCTTC. Translation gives CASSLAAARSYNEQFF. The variable domain in full, with the rest retrieved from reference TRBV5-1 and TRBJ2-1, is KAGVTQTPRYLIKTRGQQVTLSCSPISGHRSVSWYQQTPGQGLQFLFEYFSETQRNKGNFPGRFSGRQFSNSRSEMNVSTLELGDSALYLCASSLAAARSYNEQFFGPGTRLTVL.

This chain links TRBV7-9 with TRBJ1-1; perhaps TRBD1 as D (5 bases). The germline CDR1 and CDR2 sequences are SEHNR and FQNEAQ (reference sequence). This CDR3 comprises 17 residues. Trimming left V 2 bases short and J 1 base short, with 17 bases between. CDR3 sequence reads: CASSLKRAGLGNTEAFF. The CDR3 region has the DNA TGTGCCAGCAGCTTAAAACGGGCAGGGCTGGGGAACACTGAAGCTTTCTTT.

The chain carries TRBV7-9 and TRBJ2-7, with D unresolved. V dropped 4 bases and J dropped 8 bases, with 9 bases sitting between them. The CDR3 sequence is 11 residues long. Per germline, CDR1 SEHNR and CDR2 FQNEAQ (reference sequence). CDR3 DNA: TGTGCCAGCAGCTCCTCAGTCCAGCAGTACTTC. Encoded protein: CASSSSVQQYF.

The chain joins TRBV5-1 to TRBJ2-2, with a tentative D call TRBD1 (5 bases). There are 12 residues in the CDR3. The V gene's germline CDR1 is SGHRS and CDR2 YFSETQ. V gave up 4 bases and J gave up 5 bases, with 6 bases separating them. In DNA form, the CDR3 reads TGCGCCAGCAGCCAGGGTACCGGGGAGCTGTTTTTT. It yields the protein CASSQGTGELFF.

CDR3 bases: TGCAGTGCACAGCACGCTGAAGCTTTCTTT. Translating it yields CSAQHAEAFF. The rearrangement uses TRBV20-1 and TRBJ1-1; D uncertain. The CDR3 extends over 10 amino acids. Germline values: CDR1 DFQATT, CDR2 SNEGSKA (reference sequence). V shed 6 bases and J shed 6 bases, with 8 bases lying between them.

The V call is TRBV6-1, the J call TRBJ1-4, with D maybe TRBD1 (5 bases). The CDR3 has 12 residues. V shed 6 bases and J shed 8 bases, with 10 bases lying between them. The germline gives CDR1 MNHNS, CDR2 SASEGT. The CDR3 loop is CASSVNREKLFF. The CDR3 DNA reads TGTGCCAGCAGCGTTAACAGGGAAAAACTGTTTTTT.

This clone was seen once. The J gene is TRBJ2-3, the V gene TRBV11-1, with 8 bases that match TRBD1. Per the germline V gene, CDR1 is SGHAT and CDR2 is FQDESV (reference sequence). The CDR3 length is 16 residues. The trim removed 5 bases at V and 1 base at J, leaving 8 bases unmatched. As DNA, the CDR3 is TGTGCCAGCAGCACCGTCAGGGGGCCGGGCACAGATACGCAGTATTTT. Translated: CASSTVRGPGTDTQYF.

The CDR3, as DNA: TGTGCCAGCGTCGGAGGACTAGCGGGGTCAGATACGCAGTATTTT. Amino acid sequence: CASVGGLAGSDTQYF. This chain uses TRBV6-5 with TRBJ2-3; 12 nucleotides agree with TRBD2. J lost 4 bases, V lost 8 bases, and 7 bases had no gene match. Germline CDR1 is MNHEY and CDR2 is SVGAGI. This CDR3 contains 15 residues.

J is TRBJ2-2 and V is TRBV19; 7 nucleotides match TRBD1. Germline CDR1 and CDR2: LNHDA and SQIVND (reference sequence). The V gene end was trimmed by 7 bases and the J gene end by 6 bases; junction bases not matched to a gene: 8. This CDR3 has 14 amino acids. The CDR3 DNA reads as TGTGCCAGTAAGGTCGGTCAGGGGGCCGGGGAGCTGTTTTTT. It translates to CASKVGQGAGELFF. The variable domain in full, completed from reference TRBV19 and TRBJ2-2, reads DGGITQSPKYLFRKEGQNVTLSCEQNLNHDAMYWYRQDPGQGLRLIYYSQIVNDFQKGDIAEGYSVSREKKESFPLTVTSAQKNPTAFYLCASKVGQGAGELFFGEGSRLTVL.

The chain combines TRBV10-1 with TRBJ2-2; the match to TRBD1 covers 8 bases. This CDR3 has 16 amino acids. The ends lost 0 bases at V and 7 bases at J; junction bases unmatched: 7. In germline, CDR1 is WNHNN, CDR2 SYGVQD (reference sequence). The CDR3 sequence is CASSESSGGRVGELFF. As DNA, the CDR3 is TGCGCCAGCAGTGAGTCGTCAGGGGGCAGGGTCGGGGAGCTGTTTTTT.

This clone was recorded only once. The CDR3: CASSIRFGNEKLFF. CDR3 DNA sequence: TGTGCCAGTAGTATTCGGTTCGGGAATGAAAAACTGTTTTTT. V and J are TRBV19 and TRBJ1-4; no reliable D call. V shed 3 bases and J shed 5 bases, with 10 bases lying between them. This CDR3 is built from 14 residues. Germline V gene sequence: CDR1 LNHDA, CDR2 SQIVND (reference sequence).

The rearrangement joins TRBV7-2 to TRBJ2-5; 8 bases map to TRBD2. From germline, CDR1 is SGHTA and CDR2 FQGNSA. Trimming took 8 bases from V and 0 from J; bases not matched to a gene: 5. The CDR3 extends over 14 amino acids. The CDR3 DNA reads as TGTGCCAGCTCTAGCGGGTCGCACCAAGAGACCCAGTACTTC. The encoded protein is CASSSGSHQETQYF.

The chain recombines TRBV6-1 with TRBJ2-5; perhaps TRBD1 as D (5 bases). V lost 5 bases, J lost 1 base, and 11 bases lay in between. The CDR3 spans 14 residues. The germline CDR1 and CDR2 sequences are MNHNS and SASEGT. Here the CDR3 DNA reads TGTGCCAGCAGTCCCGACAGATTCCAAGAGACCCAGTACTTC. Residues: CASSPDRFQETQYF.

This chain joins TRBV19 and TRBJ1-2, with D tentatively TRBD1 (5 bases). The CDR3 length is 15 residues. CDR1 is LNHDA and CDR2 is SQIVND in the germline V gene (reference sequence). V dropped 6 bases and J dropped 2 bases, with 16 bases sitting between them. The CDR3 DNA follows: TGTGCCAGTAGCAGACCCCTGGCAGGGAACTATGGCTACACCTTC. Translating gives CASSRPLAGNYGYTF.

This chain uses TRBV30 with TRBJ2-2; a weak D match, TRBD2 (5 bases). From germline, CDR1 is GTSNPN and CDR2 SVGIG (reference sequence). V was pared by 0 bases and J by 6 bases, with 17 bases between. The CDR3 is 16 residues long. Written as DNA, the CDR3 is TGTGCCTGGAGTGTAGATAGGCTAGCCATGCCCGGGGAGCTGTTTTTT. This sequence encodes CAWSVDRLAMPGELFF.

The chain has TRBV5-1 and TRBJ1-1; perhaps TRBD1 as D (6 bases). This CDR3 has 14 residues. Trimming cost V 3 bases and J 0 bases, with 9 bases left between them. Germline V CDR1 and CDR2: SGHRS, YFSETQ. The CDR3 sequence: CASSSTGVNTEAFF. In nucleotides, the CDR3 is TGCGCCAGCAGCTCGACAGGCGTGAACACTGAAGCTTTCTTT. Using reference TRBV5-1 and TRBJ1-1 for the parts outside the CDR3, the full variable domain is KAGVTQTPRYLIKTRGQQVTLSCSPISGHRSVSWYQQTPGQGLQFLFEYFSETQRNKGNFPGRFSGRQFSNSRSEMNVSTLELGDSALYLCASSSTGVNTEAFFGQGTRLTVV.

This chain uses TRBV7-8 with TRBJ2-2; 8 nucleotides line up with TRBD1. Germline V lookup: CDR1 SGHVS, CDR2 FQNEAQ. V was clipped by 5 bases and J by 4 bases; unmatched bases: 3. CDR3 length: 14 amino acids. In nucleotides, the CDR3 is TGTGCCAGCAGCAGACAGGGGACCACCGGGGAGCTGTTTTTT. This gives the protein CASSRQGTTGELFF.

The chain links TRBV2 to TRBJ1-1, with a tentative D call TRBD1 (5 bases). V shed 6 bases and J shed 4 bases, with 18 bases lying between them. Germline CDR1 reads SNHLY; CDR2 reads FYNNEI. The CDR3 sequence is 15 residues long. The CDR3: CASSPPGPQGTEAFF. The CDR3 region has the DNA TGTGCCAGCAGCCCGCCGGGCCCCCAGGGCACTGAAGCTTTCTTT.

The chain couples TRBV2 to TRBJ1-1, with 7 bases aligning to TRBD1. Trimming removed 5 bases from V and 3 bases from J; junction bases left unmatched: 3. CDR3 size: 13 residues. CDR1 is SNHLY and CDR2 is FYNNEI in the germline V gene. CDR3: CASSNRGDTEAFF. The CDR3 DNA is TGTGCCAGCAGTAACAGGGGTGACACTGAAGCTTTCTTT. The whole variable domain, filled in from reference TRBV2 and TRBJ1-1, reads EPEVTQTPSHQVTQMGQEVILRCVPISNHLYFYWYRQILGQKVEFLVSFYNNEISEKSEIFDDQFSVERPDGSNFTLKIRSTKLEDSAMYFCASSNRGDTEAFFGQGTRLTVV.